This T cell receptor (beta chain) was obtained from a study of CD8+CD57+ T cells in acquired aplastic anemia. Per the germline V gene, CDR1 is MNHEY and CDR2 is SVGAGI. V was pared by 2 bases and J by 5 bases, with 9 bases between. The CDR3 runs to 13 residues. Whoever was chosen for sequencing had shown CD8+CD57+ cell expansion by flow cytometry. The study's findings and limits: Significance was not reached for CD8+ Simpson's diversity between patients and controls. A set of twenty-nine CD8+ CDR3 sequences was shared between patients and controls, and these sequences appeared highly expressed in patients.

Using genomic DNA as the template, TCR beta VDJ and CDR3 profiling was carried out. TCRdb reprocessed the reads with MiXCR, giving one entry per CDR3 protein. The top ten hold about 20% of the sample, which has about 200,000 distinct CDR3 sequences, around 49% seen once. This clonotype was seen ten or more times. Its antigen is undetermined. The sample consisted of sorted CD4+, CD8+, or CD8+CD57+ T cells (not recorded which) from PBMCs. This sequence joins TRBV6-5 and TRBJ1-1; D is perhaps TRBD1 (5 bases). The TCR sequence derives from a human donor with aplastic anemia. This CDR3 is CASSYPGGTEAFF. The CDR3 nucleotides read TGTGCCAGCAGTTACCCGGGGGGAACTGAAGCTTTCTTT.